Listed below are T cell receptor beta chains from one sample, sequenced in a study of radiotherapy plus CTLA-4 blockade in lung cancer. The table came from immunoSEQ multiplex PCR; TCRdb's copy has only in-frame clones and leaves some out. The sample has tens of thousands of clones; over 80% are singletons. The sample was peripheral blood, taken from a patient treated with radiotherapy plus ipilimumab. These TCRs come from a human donor with non-small cell lung cancer who had stable disease on radiotherapy plus ipilimumab. Each CDR3 is given with its conserved first and last residue. Fields, in order: D gene, J gene, V gene, clone size, CDR3 DNA, CDR3 protein. A D gene is named only where the DNA matches it firmly. Not all rows give a size; the values are once, few, many and, for expanded clones, a class.

D: NA; J: TRBJ2-7; V: TRBV5-5; size: NA; DNA: TGTGCCAGCAGCCCCGGCTGGGGCTACGAGCAGTACTTC; CDR3: CASSPGWGYEQYF
D: NA; J: TRBJ2-7; V: TRBV18; size: NA; DNA: TGTGCCAGCTCACCCCTCGGGGACGAGCAGTACTTC; CDR3: CASSPLGDEQYF
D: NA; J: TRBJ2-1; V: TRBV9; size: NA; DNA: TGTGCCAGCAGCGTGGCAGGGTATGAGCAGTTCTTC; CDR3: CASSVAGYEQFF
D: NA; J: TRBJ1-1; V: TRBV9; size: NA; DNA: TGTGCCAGCAGCTTCCCGGGGAGCACTGAAGCTTTCTTT; CDR3: CASSFPGSTEAFF
D: NA; J: TRBJ1-1; V: TRBV18; size: few; DNA: TGTGCCAGCTCACCAGGGAGGAGCACTGAAGCTTTCTTT; CDR3: CASSPGRSTEAFF
D: NA; J: TRBJ1-3; V: TRBV9; size: NA; DNA: TGTGCCAGCAGCGTAGACCCGGCGGAGGGAAACACCATATATTTT; CDR3: CASSVDPAEGNTIYF
D: NA; J: TRBJ2-1; V: TRBV4-1; size: NA; DNA: TGCGCCAGCAGCCAGAGGCAGGGTAATGAGCAGTTCTTC; CDR3: CASSQRQGNEQFF
D: NA; J: TRBJ2-3; V: TRBV6-5; size: NA; DNA: TGTGCCAGCAGACCAACAGGGACCGATACGCAGTATTTT; CDR3: CASRPTGTDTQYF
D: TRBD1; J: TRBJ1-3; V: TRBV11-2; size: NA; DNA: TGTGCCAGCAGCGTCGGGACAGGGAATGGAAACACCATATATTTT; CDR3: CASSVGTGNGNTIYF
D: NA; J: TRBJ2-7; V: TRBV14; size: NA; DNA: TGTGCCAGCAGCCAGACGGGGGCAAGCTACGAGCAGTACTTC; CDR3: CASSQTGASYEQYF
D: TRBD1; J: TRBJ1-2; V: TRBV19; size: NA; DNA: TGTGCCAGTAGTATGCAGGGGGTGCCTAACTATGGCTACACCTTC; CDR3: CASSMQGVPNYGYTF
D: NA; J: TRBJ2-7; V: TRBV5-1; size: NA; DNA: TGCGCCAGCAGCTTCAGACAGGGAGGACTATCCGAGCAGTACTTC; CDR3: CASSFRQGGLSEQYF
D: NA; J: TRBJ1-5; V: TRBV7-2; size: NA; DNA: TGTGCCAGCAGCTTGGGGGATAAACTAGGCAATCAGCCCCAGCATTTT; CDR3: CASSLGDKLGNQPQHF
D: NA; J: TRBJ2-5; V: TRBV5-1; size: once; DNA: TGCGCCAGCAGCTGGCGCGGGGCCGGGGAGACCCAGTACTTC; CDR3: CASSWRGAGETQYF
D: NA; J: TRBJ1-6; V: TRBV27; size: NA; DNA: TGTGCCAGCAGTTTTTTAGTGGATTCACCCCTCCACTTT; CDR3: CASSFLVDSPLHF
D: TRBD2; J: TRBJ2-5; V: TRBV7-2; size: NA; DNA: TGTGCCAGCAGCTTCAACATAGCGGGAGGGCTGCGGTGGGAGACCCAGTACTTC; CDR3: CASSFNIAGGLRWETQYF
D: TRBD1; J: TRBJ1-2; V: TRBV5-6; size: NA; DNA: TGTGCCAGCAGCTTGGGGGGACAGGGAAACTATGGCTACACCTTC; CDR3: CASSLGGQGNYGYTF
D: TRBD2; J: TRBJ2-1; V: TRBV7-9; size: NA; DNA: TGTGCCAGCAGCTTAAATAGCGGGGGTGGGGAGCAGTTCTTC; CDR3: CASSLNSGGGEQFF
D: NA; J: TRBJ1-1; V: TRBV19; size: once; DNA: TGTGCCAGTAGTATAGACCAGGACACTGAAGCTTTCTTT; CDR3: CASSIDQDTEAFF
D: NA; J: TRBJ2-7; V: TRBV19; size: NA; DNA: TGTGCCAGTAAGGTTCAAATTGATGGCTCCTACGAGCAGTACTTC; CDR3: CASKVQIDGSYEQYF
D: NA; J: TRBJ2-7; V: TRBV5-6; size: few; DNA: TGTGCCAGCAGCTTGTGGGGGCCCTACGAGCAGTACTTC; CDR3: CASSLWGPYEQYF
D: TRBD2; J: TRBJ2-3; V: TRBV28; size: few; DNA: TGTGCCAGCAGTTTAACCCCTCTAGCGGGAGTGGCAGATACGCAGTATTTT; CDR3: CASSLTPLAGVADTQYF